The TCR beta chain described here comes from a study of T cell repertoires in cytomegalovirus infection. From the reads, TCRdb called clonotypes with MiXCR, one entry per CDR3 protein. The sample shows 650,000 to 850,000 distinct CDR3 sequences, about 29% of them seen only once. Germline CDR1 is LNHNV and CDR2 is YYDKDF (reference sequence). CDR3 length: 15 amino acids. Trimming took off 1 base at V and 4 bases at J, with 12 bases between the two ends. This clonotype was detected only a few times. Its specificity is unknown. V and J are TRBV15 and TRBJ2-3; D uncertain. Sequenced here: cultured CD8+ T cells from PBMCs, sampled from culture after CMV antigen stimulation. The receptor was isolated from a human donor in good health (CMV status not recorded). Some clones in this sample may be carry-over from other donors' samples. The CDR3 DNA follows: TGTGCCACCAGCAGAGCCAGCGCGACTTCAGATACGCAGTATTTT. This sequence encodes CATSRASATSDTQYF.